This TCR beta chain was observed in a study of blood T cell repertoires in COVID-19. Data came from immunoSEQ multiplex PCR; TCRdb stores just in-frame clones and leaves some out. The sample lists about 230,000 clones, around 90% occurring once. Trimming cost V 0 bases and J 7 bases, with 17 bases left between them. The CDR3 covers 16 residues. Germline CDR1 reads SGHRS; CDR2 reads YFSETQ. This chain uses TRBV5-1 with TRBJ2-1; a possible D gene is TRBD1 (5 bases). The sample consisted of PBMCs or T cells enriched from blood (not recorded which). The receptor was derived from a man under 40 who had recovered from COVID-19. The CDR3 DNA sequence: TGCGCCAGCAGCTTGGAAAGGGGCCTTGGGGCTAATGAGCAGTTCTTC. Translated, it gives CASSLERGLGANEQFF. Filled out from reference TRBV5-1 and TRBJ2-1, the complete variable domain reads KAGVTQTPRYLIKTRGQQVTLSCSPISGHRSVSWYQQTPGQGLQFLFEYFSETQRNKGNFPGRFSGRQFSNSRSEMNVSTLELGDSALYLCASSLERGLGANEQFFGPGTRLTVL.